Below are 26 T cell receptor beta chains sequenced from a single sample in a study of blood T cell repertoires in COVID-19. The table came from immunoSEQ multiplex PCR; TCRdb's copy has only in-frame clones and leaves some out. Seen here are 20,000 to 30,000 clones, around 86% observed once, and the top ten hold 8.6%. The sequencing sample was made of peripheral blood. The receptors were gathered from a human donor in a cohort sampled during active COVID-19.

The V gene is TRBV28, the J gene TRBJ1-4; D not resolved. V gave up 8 bases and J gave up 6 bases, with 7 bases separating them. This CDR3 is built from 11 residues. CDR1 MDHEN and CDR2 SYDVKM come from the germline V gene. The CDR3 protein is CASVRDEKLFF. For the CDR3, the DNA is TGTGCCAGCGTTAGAGATGAAAAACTGTTTTTT.

This clone was detected only once. The CDR3 sequence: CASSGGDSNQPQHF. For the CDR3, the DNA is TGCGCCAGCAGCGGGGGGGACAGCAATCAGCCCCAGCATTTT. This sequence joins TRBV5-1 and TRBJ1-5; TRBD1 might be the D (5 bases). Germline CDR1 SGHRS, CDR2 YFSETQ. V lost 4 bases to trimming and J lost 1 base, with 9 bases between them. CDR3 length: 14 residues.

This clone was picked up one time. The V call is TRBV12-3 or TRBV12-4, the J call TRBJ1-5, with a tentative D call TRBD1 (5 bases). This CDR3 region has 13 residues. Trimming removed 6 bases from V and 5 bases from J, with 11 bases in between. The DNA for the CDR3 is TGTGCCAGCAGCACCCGGGGGGATCAGCCCCAGCATTTT. Protein sequence: CASSTRGDQPQHF.

This chain uses TRBV4-1 with TRBJ2-6; 14 positions agree with TRBD2. Germline V gives CDR1 MGHRA, CDR2 YSYEKL. This CDR3 has 18 amino acids. V lost 2 bases to trimming and J lost 2 bases; unmatched junction nucleotides: 2. The CDR3 nucleotides read TGCGCCAGCAGCCAACCGGGACTAGCGGGGGCTGGGGCCAACGTCCTGACTTTC. It specifies CASSQPGLAGAGANVLTF.

The rearrangement links TRBV5-4 to TRBJ2-7; 8 nucleotides align to TRBD1. Per germline, CDR1 SGHNT and CDR2 YYREEE (reference sequence). This CDR3 is built from 14 residues. Unmatched junction bases numbered 5, after V lost 3 bases and J lost 3 bases. CDR3 region: CASSYAGGGYEQYF. For the CDR3, the DNA is TGTGCCAGCAGCTATGCAGGGGGCGGCTACGAGCAGTACTTC.

The chain recombines TRBV6-6 with TRBJ1-4; TRBD1 aligns across 7 bases. V lost 5 bases and J lost 4; bases outside the gene matches: 7. CDR1 MNHNY and CDR2 SVGAGI come from the germline V gene (reference sequence). CDR3 size: 15 residues. Written as DNA, the CDR3 is TGTGCCAGCAGTATAGGACAGGCGGGTAATGAAAAACTGTTTTTT. This codes for CASSIGQAGNEKLFF.

This clone was seen just once. V is TRBV6-1 and J is TRBJ2-7; 9 nucleotides line up with TRBD2. Germline lookup yields CDR1 MNHNS and CDR2 SASEGT. V shed 1 base, J shed 5 bases, and the junction held 6 bases outside the gene matches. The CDR3 is 15 amino acids. The CDR3 here is CASSEDPSGINEQYF. The CDR3 DNA sequence: TGTGCCAGCAGTGAAGACCCTAGCGGGATTAACGAGCAGTACTTC.

The chain joins TRBV7-9 to TRBJ1-2; no definite D call. Germline V gene sequence: CDR1 SEHNR, CDR2 FQNEAQ (reference sequence). V lost 0 bases to trimming and J lost 8 bases, with 16 bases between them. This CDR3 is built from 15 residues. CDR3 in amino acids: CASSLAEEVLRGYTF. DNA of the CDR3: TGTGCCAGCAGCTTAGCGGAGGAAGTCCTGCGGGGCTACACCTTC.

The chain recombines TRBV19 with TRBJ2-3; D is possibly TRBD1 (5 bases). CDR1 is LNHDA, CDR2 SQIVND, per germline (reference sequence). The CDR3 spans 13 residues. With 5 bases removed from V and 5 bases from J, the gap between germline ends came to 11 bases. This CDR3 reads CASSPGNIDTQYF. The CDR3 bases are TGTGCCAGTAGTCCAGGGAATATAGATACGCAGTATTTT.

This clone was counted a few times. This chain connects TRBV5-1 to TRBJ2-1, with a tentative D call TRBD2 (6 bases). Germline assignment: CDR1 SGHRS and CDR2 YFSETQ. Trimming left V 4 bases short and J 8 bases short, with 28 bases between. This CDR3 has 18 residues. CDR3 region: CASSEAIPGLRGSDEQFF. The CDR3 coding sequence is TGCGCCAGCAGCGAGGCAATCCCGGGACTCCGGGGGAGCGATGAGCAGTTCTTC.

This chain joins TRBV7-6 and TRBJ1-3; maybe TRBD1 (6 bases). Trimming removed 5 bases from V and 0 bases from J, with 14 bases in between. This CDR3 region has 16 residues. The germline V gene encodes CDR1 SGHVS and CDR2 FNYEAQ. CDR3 in amino acids: CASSPGQLSSGNTIYF. The CDR3 bases are TGTGCCAGCAGCCCCGGACAGCTAAGCTCTGGAAACACCATATATTTT.

This chain connects TRBV5-5 to TRBJ1-1; TRBD1 agrees at 9 bases. CDR1 is SGHKS, CDR2 YYEKEE, per germline (reference sequence). The junction had 9 bases not matched to a gene; V was cut back by 3 bases and J by 0 bases. CDR3 size: 17 residues. DNA of the CDR3: TGTGCCAGCAGCTCCGGTCAGGACAGGGGTTTGAACACTGAAGCTTTCTTT. Its translation: CASSSGQDRGLNTEAFF. Full variable domain (remainder filled in from reference TRBV5-5 and TRBJ1-1): DAGVTQSPTHLIKTRGQQVTLRCSPISGHKSVSWYQQVLGQGPQFIFQYYEKEERGRGNFPDRFSARQFPNYSSELNVNALLLGDSALYLCASSSGQDRGLNTEAFFGQGTRLTVV.

The rearrangement uses TRBV6-5 and TRBJ2-1; tentatively, D is TRBD2 (5 bases). Between the trimmed V and J ends, which lost 6 bases and 8 bases, there was a span of 11 bases. The CDR3 length is 12 residues. Germline V gives CDR1 MNHEY, CDR2 SVGAGI. CDR3 in DNA: TGTGCCAGCAGCCAGCGGAGCCATGAGCAGTTCTTC. It is translated as CASSQRSHEQFF.

The chain carries TRBV14 and TRBJ1-4; TRBD1 is a possible D gene (6 bases). The germline gives CDR1 SGHDN, CDR2 FVKESK. Trimming took 2 bases from V and 7 from J, leaving 14 bases between them. The CDR3 length is 15 residues. The CDR3 reads CASSQNPGVGEKLFF. CDR3 nucleotides: TGTGCCAGCAGCCAAAATCCAGGGGTGGGTGAAAAACTGTTTTTT.

The J gene is TRBJ2-3, the V gene TRBV4-2, with 9 bases fitting TRBD2. Looked up from germline, CDR1 is LGHNA and CDR2 is YNFKEQ. The J segment lost 6 bases and the V segment lost 0 bases, leaving 13 bases of the junction unmatched. This CDR3 contains 18 residues. CDR3 DNA: TGTGCCAGCAGCCAAGACAGACTAGCGGCGGGAGGGCGGGATACGCAGTATTTT. This translates into CASSQDRLAAGGRDTQYF.

This clone showed up just once. This chain links TRBV11-2 with TRBJ2-3; a weak D match, TRBD1 (6 bases). The length of the CDR3 is 14 residues. Trimming left V 7 bases short and J 6 bases short, with 17 bases between. CDR1 and CDR2 (germline): SGHAT, FQNNGV. In DNA form, the CDR3 reads TGTGCCAGCACCAAGGACAGTGCATGGGATACGCAGTATTTT. Protein product: CASTKDSAWDTQYF. Full variable domain (rest looked up from reference TRBV11-2 and TRBJ2-3): EAGVAQSPRYKIIEKRQSVAFWCNPISGHATLYWYQQILGQGPKLLIQFQNNGVVDDSQLPKDRFSAERLKGVDSTLKIQPAKLEDSAVYLCASTKDSAWDTQYFGPGTRLTVL.

This chain joins TRBV6-1 and TRBJ1-5; no firm D call. This CDR3 has 17 amino acids. Germline V CDR1 and CDR2: MNHNS, SASEGT. Trimming left V 1 base short and J 7 bases short, with 20 bases between. CDR3 sequence reads: CASSEDERAASVQPQHF. The CDR3 region has the DNA TGTGCCAGCAGTGAAGATGAGCGGGCAGCTTCAGTCCAGCCCCAGCATTTT.

The chain couples TRBV19 to TRBJ2-5, with a possible D match to TRBD2 (5 bases). Germline CDR1 is LNHDA and CDR2 is SQIVND (reference sequence). With 9 bases removed from V and 2 bases from J, the gap between germline ends came to 7 bases. The CDR3 loop spans 11 amino acids. This CDR3 is CASRGQETQYF. CDR3 coding DNA: TGTGCCAGCCGGGGTCAAGAGACCCAGTACTTC.

The rearrangement uses TRBV11-2 and TRBJ1-2; TRBD1 is a possible D gene (6 bases). CDR3 size: 14 residues. The V end was cut by 5 bases, the J end by 0 bases, with 10 bases between. Germline loops: CDR1 SGHAT, CDR2 FQNNGV. CDR3 in amino acids: CASSPQGANYGYTF. The DNA for the CDR3 is TGTGCCAGCAGCCCACAGGGAGCTAACTATGGCTACACCTTC.

As regards this clone: The sample carries other DNA sequences with the same CDR3. The chain has TRBV10-3 and TRBJ2-3, with 11 positions matching TRBD2. The trim removed 6 bases at V and 0 bases at J, leaving 2 bases unmatched. The CDR3 extends over 15 amino acids. Germline assignment: CDR1 ENHRY and CDR2 SYGVKD. The CDR3 region has the DNA TGTGCCATCAGCTTAGCGGGGGGGAGCACAGATACGCAGTATTTT. The encoded protein is CAISLAGGSTDTQYF.

This chain connects TRBV2 to TRBJ1-2; 9 positions agree with TRBD1. Germline loops: CDR1 SNHLY, CDR2 FYNNEI. This CDR3 region has 14 residues. Trimming took 6 bases from V and 6 from J; bases not matched to a gene: 8. The CDR3 DNA follows: TGTGCCAGCAGCCTACAGGGGGCCTCGGATGGCTACACCTTC. Amino acids: CASSLQGASDGYTF.

The chain carries TRBV7-6 and TRBJ1-4; no definite D call. V was clipped by 1 base and J by 4 bases, with 16 bases between them. Germline CDR1 and CDR2: SGHVS and FNYEAQ. The CDR3 covers 17 residues. The CDR3 spells CASSLVPVQNRNEKLFF. In nucleotides, the CDR3 is TGTGCCAGCAGCTTAGTCCCAGTACAGAACCGTAATGAAAAACTGTTTTTT.

The chain has TRBV9 and TRBJ2-2; 7 bases agree with TRBD1. Germline assignment: CDR1 SGDLS and CDR2 YYNGEE. The CDR3 is 19 residues long. V lost 3 bases to trimming and J lost 6 bases; unmatched junction nucleotides: 20. The CDR3 protein is CASSAPPGQFLSFAGELFF. The CDR3 DNA sequence: TGTGCCAGCAGCGCGCCCCCGGGACAGTTTCTTTCTTTCGCCGGGGAGCTGTTTTTT.

The rearrangement links TRBV19 to TRBJ2-7; the D gene is possibly TRBD2 (5 bases). The germline V gene encodes CDR1 LNHDA and CDR2 SQIVND (reference sequence). Between the trimmed V and J ends, which lost 9 bases and 7 bases, there was a span of 13 bases. This CDR3 has 11 amino acids. The CDR3 spells CASAAGKEQYF. Written as DNA, the CDR3 is TGTGCCAGCGCCGCGGGTAAGGAGCAGTACTTC.

V and J are TRBV6-1 and TRBJ1-5; D gene ambiguous. The CDR3 sequence is 15 residues long. Germline assignment: CDR1 MNHNS and CDR2 SASEGT. Trimming left V 2 bases short and J 7 bases short, with 15 bases between. The CDR3 protein is CASSELGHNGQPQHF. CDR3 sequence (DNA): TGTGCCAGCAGTGAATTGGGCCACAACGGACAGCCCCAGCATTTT.

The chain is built from TRBV6-5 and TRBJ1-1; D not certain. Germline CDR1 reads MNHEY; CDR2 reads SVGAGI. Trimming stripped 4 bases from V and 0 bases from J, with 6 bases between. The CDR3 has 13 residues. The CDR3 sequence is CASSFELNTEAFF. CDR3 nucleotides: TGTGCCAGCAGTTTCGAGTTGAACACTGAAGCTTTCTTT.